The T cell receptor (beta chain) described here comes from a study of OX40 agonist ivuxolimab in advanced cancers. Across the study: The diagnoses of dose-escalation patients were hepatocellular carcinoma, melanoma, renal cell or head and neck cancer. Study outcomes and limitations: The antigen specificity of the peripheral T cells (those that were expanded) was not determined.

Details on this clone: What it binds is unknown.

The CDR3 extends over 12 amino acids. The germline CDR1 and CDR2 sequences are SEHNR and FQNEAQ (reference sequence). Trimming took 2 bases from V and 8 from J, leaving 6 bases between them. Clones were sequenced by immunoSEQ multiplex PCR, and TCRdb holds only the in-frame ones, with some missing. This table has more than 55,000 clones, around 77% appearing once. The clonotype comes from an adult with an advanced solid tumor such as melanoma, head and neck, liver or kidney cancer. Sequenced here: CD4+ or CD8+ T cells sorted from blood, sampled in a trial of the OX40 agonist ivuxolimab. The chain employs TRBV7-9 and TRBJ1-4; D remains unclear. CDR3 loop: CASSLLSEKLFF. The DNA of the CDR3 is TGTGCCAGCAGCTTACTCTCGGAAAAACTGTTTTTT. Looking up the rest from reference TRBV7-9 and TRBJ1-4 gives the full variable domain: DTGVSQNPRHKITKRGQNVTFRCDPISEHNRLYWYRQTLGQGPEFLTYFQNEAQLEKSRLLSDRFSAERPKGSFSTLEIQRTEQGDSAMYLCASSLLSEKLFFGSGTQLSVL.